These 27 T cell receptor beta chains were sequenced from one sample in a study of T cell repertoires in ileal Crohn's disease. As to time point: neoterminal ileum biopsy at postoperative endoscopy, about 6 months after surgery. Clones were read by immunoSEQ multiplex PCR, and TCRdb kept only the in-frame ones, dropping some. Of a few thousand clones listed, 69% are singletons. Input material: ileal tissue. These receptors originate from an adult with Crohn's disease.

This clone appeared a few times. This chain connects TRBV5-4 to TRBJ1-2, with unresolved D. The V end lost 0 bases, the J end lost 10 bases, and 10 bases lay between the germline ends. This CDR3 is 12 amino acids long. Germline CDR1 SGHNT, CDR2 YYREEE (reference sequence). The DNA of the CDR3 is TGTGCCAGCAGCTTGGGCCGGGTGGACTACACCTTC. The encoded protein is CASSLGRVDYTF.

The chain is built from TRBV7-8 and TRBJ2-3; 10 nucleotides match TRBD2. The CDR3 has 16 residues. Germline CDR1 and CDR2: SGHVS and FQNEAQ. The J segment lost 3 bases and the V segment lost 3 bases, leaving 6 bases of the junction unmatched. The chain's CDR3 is CASSFPAGGPTDTQYF. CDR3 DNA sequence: TGTGCCAGCAGCTTTCCAGCGGGGGGGCCAACAGATACGCAGTATTTT.

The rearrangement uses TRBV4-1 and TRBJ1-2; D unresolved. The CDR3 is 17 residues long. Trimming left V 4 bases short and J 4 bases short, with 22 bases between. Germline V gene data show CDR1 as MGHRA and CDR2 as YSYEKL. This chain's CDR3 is CASSLQGRRPGSYGYTF. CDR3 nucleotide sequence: TGCGCCAGCAGCCTTCAAGGGAGGCGGCCTGGCTCCTATGGCTACACCTTC.

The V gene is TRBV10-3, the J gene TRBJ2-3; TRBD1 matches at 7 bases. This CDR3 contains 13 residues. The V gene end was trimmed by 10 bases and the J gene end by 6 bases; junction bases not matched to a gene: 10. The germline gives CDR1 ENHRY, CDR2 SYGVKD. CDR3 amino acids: CATLTGPLDTQYF. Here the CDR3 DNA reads TGTGCCACGTTGACAGGGCCGCTGGATACGCAGTATTTT.

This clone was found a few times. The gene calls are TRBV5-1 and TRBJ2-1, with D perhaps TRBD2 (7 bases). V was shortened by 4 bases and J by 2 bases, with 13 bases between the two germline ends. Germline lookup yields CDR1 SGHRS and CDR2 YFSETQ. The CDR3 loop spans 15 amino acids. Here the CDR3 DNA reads TGCGCCAGCAGCCCTGGGGGGGGGCCCTACAATGAGCAGTTCTTC. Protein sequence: CASSPGGGPYNEQFF.

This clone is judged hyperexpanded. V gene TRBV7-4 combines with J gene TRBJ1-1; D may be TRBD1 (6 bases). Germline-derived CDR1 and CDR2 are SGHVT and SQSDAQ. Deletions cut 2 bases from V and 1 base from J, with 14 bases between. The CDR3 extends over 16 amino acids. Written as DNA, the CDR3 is TGTGCCAGCAGCTTAAGCTGGGGGCGTGGGAACACTGAAGCTTTCTTT. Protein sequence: CASSLSWGRGNTEAFF. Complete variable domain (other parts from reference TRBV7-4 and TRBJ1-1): GAGVSQSPRYKVAKRGRDVALRCDSISGHVTLYWYRQTLGQGSEVLTYSQSDAQRDKSGRPSGRFSAERPERSVSTLKIQRTEQGDSAVYLCASSLSWGRGNTEAFFGQGTRLTVV.

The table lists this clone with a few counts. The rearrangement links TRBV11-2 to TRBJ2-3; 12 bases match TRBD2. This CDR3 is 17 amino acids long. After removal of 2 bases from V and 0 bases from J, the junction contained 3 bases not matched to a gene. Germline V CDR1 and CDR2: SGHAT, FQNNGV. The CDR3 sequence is CASSLQGLAGSTDTQYF. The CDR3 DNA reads TGTGCCAGCAGCTTACAGGGACTAGCGGGTAGCACAGATACGCAGTATTTT.

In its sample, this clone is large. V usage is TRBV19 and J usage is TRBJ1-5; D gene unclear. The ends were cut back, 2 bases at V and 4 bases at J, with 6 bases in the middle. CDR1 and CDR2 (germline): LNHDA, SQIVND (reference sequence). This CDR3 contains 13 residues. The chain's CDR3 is CASSISRNQPQHF. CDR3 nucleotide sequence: TGTGCCAGTAGTATATCCAGAAATCAGCCCCAGCATTTT. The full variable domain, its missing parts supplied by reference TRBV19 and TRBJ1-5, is DGGITQSPKYLFRKEGQNVTLSCEQNLNHDAMYWYRQDPGQGLRLIYYSQIVNDFQKGDIAEGYSVSREKKESFPLTVTSAQKNPTAFYLCASSISRNQPQHFGDGTRLSIL.

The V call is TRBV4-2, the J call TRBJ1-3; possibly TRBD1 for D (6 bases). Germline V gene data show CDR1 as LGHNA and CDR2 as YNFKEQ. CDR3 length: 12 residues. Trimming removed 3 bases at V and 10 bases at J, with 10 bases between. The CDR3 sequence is CASSQNRETIYF. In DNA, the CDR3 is TGTGCCAGCAGCCAGAACAGGGAAACCATATATTTT.

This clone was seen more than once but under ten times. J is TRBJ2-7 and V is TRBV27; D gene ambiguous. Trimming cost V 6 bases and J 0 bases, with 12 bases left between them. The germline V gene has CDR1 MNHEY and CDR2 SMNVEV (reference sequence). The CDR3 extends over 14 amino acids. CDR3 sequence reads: CASRESYSSYEQYF. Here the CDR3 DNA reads TGTGCCAGCAGGGAGTCGTATAGCTCCTACGAGCAGTACTTC.

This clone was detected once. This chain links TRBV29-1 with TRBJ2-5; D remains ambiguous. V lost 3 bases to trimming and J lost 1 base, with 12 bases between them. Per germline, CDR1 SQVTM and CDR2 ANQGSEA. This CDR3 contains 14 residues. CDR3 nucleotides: TGCAGCGTTGAGGGCTTCGAGTCCCAAGAGACCCAGTACTTC. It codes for CSVEGFESQETQYF.

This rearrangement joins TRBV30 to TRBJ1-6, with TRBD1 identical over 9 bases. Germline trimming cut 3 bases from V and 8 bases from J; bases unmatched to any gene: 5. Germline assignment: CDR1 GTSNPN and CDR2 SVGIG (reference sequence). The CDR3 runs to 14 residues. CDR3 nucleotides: TGTGCCTGGAGCCCACAGGGGGCGGATTCACCCCTCCACTTT. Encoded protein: CAWSPQGADSPLHF.

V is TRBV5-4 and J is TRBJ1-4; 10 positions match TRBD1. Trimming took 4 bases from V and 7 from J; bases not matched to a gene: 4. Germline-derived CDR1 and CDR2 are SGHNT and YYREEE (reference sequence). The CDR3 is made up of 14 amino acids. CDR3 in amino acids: CASSDRDRGEKLFF. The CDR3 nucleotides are TGTGCCAGCAGCGACCGGGACAGGGGTGAAAAACTGTTTTTT.

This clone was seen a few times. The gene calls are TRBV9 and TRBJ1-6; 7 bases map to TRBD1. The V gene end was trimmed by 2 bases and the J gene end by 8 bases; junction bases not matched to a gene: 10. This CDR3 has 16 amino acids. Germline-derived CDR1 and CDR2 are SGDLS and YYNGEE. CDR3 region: CASSVTPGTADSPLHF. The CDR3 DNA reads TGTGCCAGCAGCGTTACCCCCGGGACAGCAGATTCACCCCTCCACTTT.

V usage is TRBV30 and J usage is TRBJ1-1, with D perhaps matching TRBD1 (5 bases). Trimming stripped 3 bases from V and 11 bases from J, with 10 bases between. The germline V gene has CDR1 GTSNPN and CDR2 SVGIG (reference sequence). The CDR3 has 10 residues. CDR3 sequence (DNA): TGTGCCTGGAGGGACAATGCCGCTTTCTTT. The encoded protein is CAWRDNAAFF.

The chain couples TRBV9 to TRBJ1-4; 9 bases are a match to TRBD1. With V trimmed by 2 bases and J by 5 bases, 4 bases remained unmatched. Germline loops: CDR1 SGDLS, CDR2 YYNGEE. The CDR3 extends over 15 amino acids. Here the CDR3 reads CASSVDGTGNEKLFF. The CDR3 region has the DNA TGTGCCAGCAGCGTCGACGGGACAGGGAATGAAAAACTGTTTTTT.

This CDR3 reads CASSFDTGQSTDTQYF. The CDR3 DNA reads TGCGCCAGCAGCTTCGACACGGGACAGAGCACAGATACGCAGTATTTT. This rearrangement joins TRBV5-1 to TRBJ2-3, with 7 bases lining up with TRBD1. The V gene's germline CDR1 is SGHRS and CDR2 YFSETQ. The junction had 6 bases not matched to a gene; V was cut back by 2 bases and J by 0 bases. The CDR3 runs 16 residues. Combining the CDR3 with reference TRBV5-1 and TRBJ2-3 gives the whole variable domain KAGVTQTPRYLIKTRGQQVTLSCSPISGHRSVSWYQQTPGQGLQFLFEYFSETQRNKGNFPGRFSGRQFSNSRSEMNVSTLELGDSALYLCASSFDTGQSTDTQYFGPGTRLTVL.

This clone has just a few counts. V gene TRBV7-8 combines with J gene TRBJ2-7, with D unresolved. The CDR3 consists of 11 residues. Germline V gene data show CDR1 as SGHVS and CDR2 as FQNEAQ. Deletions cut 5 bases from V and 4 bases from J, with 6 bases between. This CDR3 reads CASSITYEQYF. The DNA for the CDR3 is TGTGCCAGCAGCATCACATACGAGCAGTACTTC.

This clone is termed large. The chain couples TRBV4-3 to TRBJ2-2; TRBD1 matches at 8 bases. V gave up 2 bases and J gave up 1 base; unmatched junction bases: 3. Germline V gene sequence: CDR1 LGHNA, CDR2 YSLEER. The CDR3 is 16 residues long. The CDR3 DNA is TGCGCCAGCAGCCAATGGGGGACAGGGAACACCGGGGAGCTGTTTTTT. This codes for CASSQWGTGNTGELFF.

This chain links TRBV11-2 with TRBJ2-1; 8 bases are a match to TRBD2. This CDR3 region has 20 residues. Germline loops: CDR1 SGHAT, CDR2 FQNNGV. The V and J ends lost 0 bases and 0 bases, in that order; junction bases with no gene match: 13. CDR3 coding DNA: TGTGCCAGCAGCTTAGATCGGGCGGGGGGCCCTTACAGCTCCTACAATGAGCAGTTCTTC. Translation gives CASSLDRAGGPYSSYNEQFF.

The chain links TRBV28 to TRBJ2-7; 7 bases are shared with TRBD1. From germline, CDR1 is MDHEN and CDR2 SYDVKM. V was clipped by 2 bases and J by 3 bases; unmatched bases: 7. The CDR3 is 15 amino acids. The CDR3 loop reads CASSLRGQYVYEQYF. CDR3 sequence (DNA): TGTGCCAGCAGTTTAAGGGGACAGTATGTCTACGAGCAGTACTTC.

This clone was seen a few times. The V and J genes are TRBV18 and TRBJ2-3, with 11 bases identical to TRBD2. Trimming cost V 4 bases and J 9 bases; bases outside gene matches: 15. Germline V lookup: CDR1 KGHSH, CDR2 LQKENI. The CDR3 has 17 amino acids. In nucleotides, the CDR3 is TGTGCCAGCTCACGCCAGGCTAGCGGGGGGCCGAGGGAAACGCAGTATTTT. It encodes CASSRQASGGPRETQYF.

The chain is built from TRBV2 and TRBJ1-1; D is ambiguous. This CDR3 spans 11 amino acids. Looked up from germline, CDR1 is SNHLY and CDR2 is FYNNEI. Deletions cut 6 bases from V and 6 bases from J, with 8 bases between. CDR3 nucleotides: TGTGCCAGCAGGGCAGTCTCTGAAGCTTTCTTT. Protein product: CASRAVSEAFF.

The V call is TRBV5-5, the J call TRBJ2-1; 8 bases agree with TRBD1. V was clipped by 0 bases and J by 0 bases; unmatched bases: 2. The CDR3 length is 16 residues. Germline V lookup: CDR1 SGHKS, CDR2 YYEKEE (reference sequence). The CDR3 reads CASSLAGGNSYNEQFF. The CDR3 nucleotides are TGTGCCAGCAGCTTGGCAGGGGGCAACTCCTACAATGAGCAGTTCTTC.

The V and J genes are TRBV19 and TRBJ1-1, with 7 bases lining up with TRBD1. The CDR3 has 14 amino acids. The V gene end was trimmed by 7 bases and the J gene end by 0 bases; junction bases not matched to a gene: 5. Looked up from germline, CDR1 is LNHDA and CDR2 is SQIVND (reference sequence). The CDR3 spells CASTLGQMNTEAFF. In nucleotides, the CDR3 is TGTGCCAGTACCCTGGGACAGATGAACACTGAAGCTTTCTTT.

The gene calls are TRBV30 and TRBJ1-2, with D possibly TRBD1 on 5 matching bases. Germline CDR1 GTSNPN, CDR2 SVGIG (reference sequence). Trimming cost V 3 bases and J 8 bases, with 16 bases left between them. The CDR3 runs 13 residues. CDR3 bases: TGTGCCTGGAGGCCGTGGCCAGGGCCCGGCTACACCTTC. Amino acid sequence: CAWRPWPGPGYTF.

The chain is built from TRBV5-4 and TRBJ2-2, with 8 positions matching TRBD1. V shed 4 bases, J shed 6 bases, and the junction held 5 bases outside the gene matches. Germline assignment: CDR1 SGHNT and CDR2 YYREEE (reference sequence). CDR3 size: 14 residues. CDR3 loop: CASSRGQEAGELFF. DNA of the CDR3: TGTGCCAGCAGCCGGGGACAGGAAGCCGGGGAGCTGTTTTTT.